This passage covers 22 T cell receptor beta chains from one sample sequenced in a study of CD4 T cells in relation to SARS-CoV-2 and coronaviruses. No antigen has been assigned to these receptors. CD4+ T cells from unexposed donors were obtained before the COVID-19 pandemic (2011-2018). Isolation of CD4+ T cells took place after around 11 days in culture. TCRdb keeps only in-frame clones here, not all; method: immunoSEQ multiplex PCR. The sample records about 29,000 clones, more than 70% being singletons. The source material was CD4+ T cells from PBMCs, cultured in vitro. The source of these receptors is a human donor in good health.

A few counts support this clone. The chain has TRBV7-2 and TRBJ2-7; 8 bases match TRBD1. The CDR3 runs 15 residues. Losses at the gene ends were 1 base for V and 3 bases for J; bases not matched to a gene: 5. Germline V gene lookup returns CDR1 SGHTA and CDR2 FQGNSA. The chain's CDR3 is CASSLESGGNYEQYF. CDR3 DNA: TGTGCCAGCAGCTTAGAGTCAGGGGGCAACTACGAGCAGTACTTC.

The V call is TRBV7-8, the J call TRBJ2-7, with D tentatively TRBD2 (6 bases). Per germline, CDR1 SGHVS and CDR2 FQNEAQ. The CDR3 spans 13 residues. The V and J ends lost 5 bases and 5 bases respectively, with 13 bases between them. CDR3 coding DNA: TGTGCCAGCAGCGCGCGATGGGGGGACGAGCAGTACTTC. Encoded protein: CASSARWGDEQYF.

The rearrangement joins TRBV30 to TRBJ1-1; 9 bases are a match to TRBD1. CDR3 length: 15 amino acids. Germline CDR1 GTSNPN, CDR2 SVGIG (reference sequence). J was trimmed by 4 bases and V by 6 bases; bases with no gene match: 12. The CDR3 DNA sequence: TGTGCCTGCCAAACTCCGGGACAGGGAAGCACTGAAGCTTTCTTT. This gives the protein CACQTPGQGSTEAFF.

The table lists this clone with a count of one. J is TRBJ2-7 and V is TRBV27; 13 bases are shared with TRBD2. The V segment lost 6 bases and the J segment 9 bases; nucleotides outside the gene matches: 8. The CDR3 totals 14 residues. Per the germline V gene, CDR1 is MNHEY and CDR2 is SMNVEV (reference sequence). Here the CDR3 reads CASRLLAGGRVQYF. CDR3 in DNA: TGTGCCAGCAGATTACTAGCGGGAGGGCGCGTGCAGTACTTC.

CDR3 in amino acids: CASSPNPFAPNTGELFF. The CDR3 nucleotides read TGTGCCAGCAGCCCAAACCCGTTCGCGCCAAACACCGGGGAGCTGTTTTTT. The genes are TRBV6-2 or TRBV6-3 and TRBJ2-2; no definite D call. Trimming left V 6 bases short and J 2 bases short, with 19 bases between. Germline loops: CDR1 MNHEY, CDR2 SVGEGT. CDR3 length: 17 residues.

This clone was seen only a few times. The chain is built from TRBV5-4 and TRBJ1-6; 7 nucleotides agree with TRBD1. Unmatched junction bases numbered 3, after V lost 0 bases and J lost 6 bases. The CDR3 has 15 amino acids. Per the germline V gene, CDR1 is SGHNT and CDR2 is YYREEE (reference sequence). The CDR3 spells CASSLGQGGNSPLHF. In DNA form, the CDR3 reads TGTGCCAGCAGCTTGGGACAGGGAGGTAATTCACCCCTCCACTTT.

This clone showed up just once. This chain links TRBV19 with TRBJ2-7; possibly TRBD1 or TRBD2 for D (6 bases each). The CDR3 is made up of 13 amino acids. Deletions cut 7 bases from V and 5 bases from J, with 15 bases between. Germline assignment: CDR1 LNHDA and CDR2 SQIVND (reference sequence). CDR3 sequence: CASTHGGGHEQYF. DNA of the CDR3: TGTGCCAGTACCCACGGAGGGGGTCACGAGCAGTACTTC.

This rearrangement joins TRBV7-9 to TRBJ1-1; TRBD1 matches 9 bases. V dropped 6 bases and J dropped 2; count of bases not matched to a gene: 10. Germline assignment: CDR1 SEHNR and CDR2 FQNEAQ (reference sequence). CDR3 length equals 16 residues. In DNA, the CDR3 is TGTGCCAGCAGTCGCCCCCGGGACAGGGTTAACACTGAAGCTTTCTTT. This translates into CASSRPRDRVNTEAFF.

The chain combines TRBV6-2 or TRBV6-3 with TRBJ2-7; the D gene is possibly TRBD1 (6 bases). CDR1 and CDR2 (germline): MNHEY, SVGEGT. This CDR3 is 12 amino acids long. Trimming cost V 6 bases and J 3 bases, with 9 bases left between them. The DNA for the CDR3 is TGTGCCAGCAGCCTAGGGGGCTACGAGCAGTACTTC. It encodes CASSLGGYEQYF.

The V and J genes are TRBV3-1 (or the pseudogene TRBV3-2) and TRBJ2-5, with TRBD2 matching over 10 bases. Losses at the gene ends were 5 bases for V and 1 base for J; bases not matched to a gene: 7. The CDR3 is made up of 16 amino acids. The germline V gene encodes CDR1 LGHDT and CDR2 YNNKEL (reference sequence). The CDR3 DNA is TGTGCCAGCAGCGATTTAGCGGGAGGCCTCCAAGAGACCCAGTACTTC. Amino acid sequence: CASSDLAGGLQETQYF.

The chain is built from TRBV5-1 and TRBJ2-3; 11 bases are a match to TRBD1. Trimming took 2 bases from V and 4 from J; bases not matched to a gene: 6. The CDR3 is made up of 16 amino acids. Germline assignment: CDR1 SGHRS and CDR2 YFSETQ. CDR3 sequence (DNA): TGCGCCAGCAGCTTAGCTGGACAGGGGGCCGCAGATACGCAGTATTTT. Its translation is CASSLAGQGAADTQYF.

This clone has only one observation. The chain is built from TRBV19 and TRBJ2-1; D might be TRBD1 (5 bases). Deletions cut 5 bases from V and 1 base from J, with 12 bases between. CDR3 size: 15 residues. CDR1 LNHDA and CDR2 SQIVND come from the germline V gene (reference sequence). Here the CDR3 reads CASSFDRSSYNEQFF. For the CDR3, the DNA is TGTGCCAGTAGTTTCGACAGAAGTTCCTACAATGAGCAGTTCTTC.

V gene TRBV6-1 combines with J gene TRBJ1-5, with TRBD1 matching 10 bases. V shed 2 bases, J shed 7 bases, and the junction held 2 bases outside the gene matches. The CDR3 consists of 14 residues. Looked up from germline, CDR1 is MNHNS and CDR2 is SASEGT. The CDR3: CASSEWGQGQPQHF. The CDR3 DNA sequence: TGTGCCAGCAGTGAATGGGGACAGGGGCAGCCCCAGCATTTT.

This chain links TRBV6-2 or TRBV6-3 with TRBJ2-3; possible D gene TRBD2, 6 bases. Deletions cut 6 bases from V and 8 bases from J, with 21 bases between. CDR3 length: 15 residues. CDR1 and CDR2 (germline): MNHEY, SVGEGT. CDR3 sequence reads: CASSPAGPLEGTQYF. CDR3 coding DNA: TGTGCCAGCAGCCCAGCGGGCCCTCTTGAAGGTACGCAGTATTTT.

The V call is TRBV2, the J call TRBJ2-5, with 12 nucleotides matching TRBD2. Germline CDR1 reads SNHLY; CDR2 reads FYNNEI. This CDR3 comprises 17 residues. V lost 7 bases, J lost 5 bases, and 14 bases stayed unmatched. The CDR3 protein is CASNEGLAGGLGETQYF. As DNA, the CDR3 is TGTGCCAGCAACGAAGGGCTAGCGGGGGGGCTAGGGGAGACCCAGTACTTC.

The V and J genes are TRBV4-1 and TRBJ1-4; D is possibly TRBD1 (6 bases). Germline CDR1 reads MGHRA; CDR2 reads YSYEKL. V was shortened by 0 bases and J by 4 bases, with 21 bases between the two germline ends. The CDR3 covers 19 residues. This CDR3 is CASSQDALVGGRFNEKLFF. The CDR3 bases are TGCGCCAGCAGCCAAGACGCACTGGTGGGGGGCCGATTTAATGAAAAACTGTTTTTT.

This chain joins TRBV10-3 and TRBJ2-2; 12 bases are shared with TRBD2. CDR1 is ENHRY and CDR2 is SYGVKD in the germline V gene. The J segment lost 3 bases and the V segment lost 10 bases, leaving 9 bases of the junction unmatched. This CDR3 comprises 16 residues. CDR3 protein: CATSTSGSRDTGELFF. The CDR3 bases are TGTGCCACCTCGACTAGCGGGAGTCGGGACACCGGGGAGCTGTTTTTT.

The V gene is TRBV19, the J gene TRBJ1-2; unclear D gene. V was shortened by 3 bases and J by 8 bases, with 16 bases between the two germline ends. CDR1 and CDR2 from the germline V gene are LNHDA and SQIVND (reference sequence). The CDR3 totals 14 residues. CDR3: CASSMGFSHRGYTF. For the CDR3, the DNA is TGTGCCAGTAGTATGGGCTTTTCGCATCGGGGCTACACCTTC. Full variable domain (outside the CDR3, taken from reference TRBV19 and TRBJ1-2): DGGITQSPKYLFRKEGQNVTLSCEQNLNHDAMYWYRQDPGQGLRLIYYSQIVNDFQKGDIAEGYSVSREKKESFPLTVTSAQKNPTAFYLCASSMGFSHRGYTFGSGTRLTVV.

The rearrangement links TRBV29-1 to TRBJ1-1; TRBD1 aligns across 10 bases. The J segment lost 9 bases and the V segment lost 6 bases, leaving 7 bases of the junction unmatched. The CDR3 spans 12 residues. In germline, CDR1 is SQVTM, CDR2 ANQGSEA. CDR3 sequence: CSVSGTGVQAFF. The CDR3 region has the DNA TGCAGCGTGTCCGGGACAGGGGTGCAAGCTTTCTTT.

V is TRBV21-1 and J is TRBJ2-2; the table's D call of TRBD2 was not tested on the DNA. TRBV21-1 is listed as a pseudogene. The CDR3 runs 19 residues. The DNA of the CDR3 is TGTGCCAGCAGCAAAAGTTCCCCTGATGAGCGGGAGCAGACCGGGGAGCTGTTTTTT. It codes for CASSKSSPDEREQTGELFF.

The V gene is TRBV19, the J gene TRBJ2-7, with 10 bases fitting TRBD2. The CDR3 spans 15 residues. V shed 6 bases and J 0 bases; nucleotides not matched to a gene: 5. From germline, CDR1 is LNHDA and CDR2 SQIVND (reference sequence). The CDR3 spells CASRLAGDLSYEQYF. The CDR3 DNA reads TGTGCCAGTAGGCTAGCGGGGGACCTCTCCTACGAGCAGTACTTC.

This clone has only one observation. This rearrangement joins TRBV3-1 (or the pseudogene TRBV3-2) to TRBJ1-1; D remains unclear. The length of the CDR3 is 13 residues. Germline V gives CDR1 LGHDT, CDR2 YNNKEL (reference sequence). Deletions cut 4 bases from V and 3 bases from J, with 9 bases between. The CDR3 sequence: CASSPRGYTEAFF. In nucleotides, the CDR3 is TGTGCCAGCAGCCCCCGTGGGTACACTGAAGCTTTCTTT.